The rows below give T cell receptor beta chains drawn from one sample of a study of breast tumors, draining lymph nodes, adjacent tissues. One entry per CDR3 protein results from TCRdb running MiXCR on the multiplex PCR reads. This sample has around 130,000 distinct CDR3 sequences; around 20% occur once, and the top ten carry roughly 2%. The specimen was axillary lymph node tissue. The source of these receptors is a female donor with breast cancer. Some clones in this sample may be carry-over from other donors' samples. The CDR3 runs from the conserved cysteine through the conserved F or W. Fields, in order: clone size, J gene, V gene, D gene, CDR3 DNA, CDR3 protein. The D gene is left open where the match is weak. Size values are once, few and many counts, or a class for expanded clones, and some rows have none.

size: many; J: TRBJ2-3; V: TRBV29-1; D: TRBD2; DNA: TGCAGCGTGGCCCCCGGGGGGGCTGCAGATACGCAGTATTTT; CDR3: CSVAPGGAADTQYF
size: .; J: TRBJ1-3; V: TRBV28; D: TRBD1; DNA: TGTGCCAGCAGTGAAAACAGGGGGCTCGGAAACACCATATATTTT; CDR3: CASSENRGLGNTIYF
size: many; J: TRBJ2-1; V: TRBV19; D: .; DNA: TGTGCCAGTAGGGGCGGGGCACCCAATCACAATGAGCAGTTCTTC; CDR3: CASRGGAPNHNEQFF
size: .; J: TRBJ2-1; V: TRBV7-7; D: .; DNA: TGTGCTAGCAGCGGAGGGGGCCAATTCTACAATGAGCAGTTCTTC; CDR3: CASSGGGQFYNEQFF
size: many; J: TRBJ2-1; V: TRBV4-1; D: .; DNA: TGCGCCAGCAGCCAAGGTTGGCTCACAACCTACAATGAGCAGTTCTTC; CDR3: CASSQGWLTTYNEQFF
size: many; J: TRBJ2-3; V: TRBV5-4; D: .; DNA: TGTGCCAGCAGCTTACAGGGAGATACGCAGTATTTT; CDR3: CASSLQGDTQYF
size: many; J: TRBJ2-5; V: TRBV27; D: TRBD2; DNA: TGTGCCAGCAGTCGCCTAGGGACTAGCGGCCAAGAGACCCAGTACTTC; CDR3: CASSRLGTSGQETQYF
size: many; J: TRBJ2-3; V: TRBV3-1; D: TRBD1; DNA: TGTGCCAGCAGCCAAGAGGGGGGACAGGGCACAGATACGCAGTATTTT; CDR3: CASSQEGGQGTDTQYF
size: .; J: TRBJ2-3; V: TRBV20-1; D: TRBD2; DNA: TGCAGTGCTCTCCCGGGACTAGCGGGAGGGCCAGATACGCAGTATTTT; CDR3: CSALPGLAGGPDTQYF
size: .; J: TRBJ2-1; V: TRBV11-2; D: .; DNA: TGTGCCAGCAGCTTAGAGCGTGGCACCTACAGTGAGCAGTTCTTC; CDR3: CASSLERGTYSEQFF
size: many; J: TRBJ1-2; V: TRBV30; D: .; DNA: TGTGCCTGGAGGCTATACTATGGCTACACCTTC; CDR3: CAWRLYYGYTF
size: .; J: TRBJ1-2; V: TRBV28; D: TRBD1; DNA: TGTGCCAGCAGTTACGGGACAGGGGTACGAGGCTACACCTTC; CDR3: CASSYGTGVRGYTF
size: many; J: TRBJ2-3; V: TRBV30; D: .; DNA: TGTGCCTGGAGTGTAAGGTGGAAACGCACAGATACGCAGTATTTT; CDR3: CAWSVRWKRTDTQYF
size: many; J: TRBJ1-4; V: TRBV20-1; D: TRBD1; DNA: TGCAGTGCTAGCCCCAGGACAGGGGAAGAAAAACTGTTTTTT; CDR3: CSASPRTGEEKLFF
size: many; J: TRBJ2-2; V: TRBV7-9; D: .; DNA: TGTGCCAGCAGCCCCCGAGGAGCGGCGGGGGAGCTGTTTTTT; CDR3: CASSPRGAAGELFF
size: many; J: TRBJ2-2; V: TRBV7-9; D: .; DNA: TGTGCCAGCAGCTCACTAGCAGGGAGGTGGGAGCTGTTTTTT; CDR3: CASSSLAGRWELFF
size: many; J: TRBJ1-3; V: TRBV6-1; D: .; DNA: TGTGCCAGCAGTGAAGCGTCGGCGGACACCATATATTTT; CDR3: CASSEASADTIYF